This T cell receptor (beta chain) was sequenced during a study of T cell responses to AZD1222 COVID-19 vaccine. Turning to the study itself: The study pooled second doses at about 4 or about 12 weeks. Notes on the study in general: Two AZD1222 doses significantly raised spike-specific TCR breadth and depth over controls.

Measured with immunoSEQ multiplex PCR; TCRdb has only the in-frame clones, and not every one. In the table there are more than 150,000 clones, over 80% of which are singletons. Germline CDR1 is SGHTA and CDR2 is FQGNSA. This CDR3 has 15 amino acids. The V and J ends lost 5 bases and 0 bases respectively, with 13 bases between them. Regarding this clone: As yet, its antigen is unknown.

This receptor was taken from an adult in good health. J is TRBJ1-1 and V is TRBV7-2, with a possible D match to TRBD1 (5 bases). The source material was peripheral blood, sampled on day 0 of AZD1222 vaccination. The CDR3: CASSPGGGMNTEAFF. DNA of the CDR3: TGTGCCAGCAGCCCCGGGGGGGGAATGAACACTGAAGCTTTCTTT.